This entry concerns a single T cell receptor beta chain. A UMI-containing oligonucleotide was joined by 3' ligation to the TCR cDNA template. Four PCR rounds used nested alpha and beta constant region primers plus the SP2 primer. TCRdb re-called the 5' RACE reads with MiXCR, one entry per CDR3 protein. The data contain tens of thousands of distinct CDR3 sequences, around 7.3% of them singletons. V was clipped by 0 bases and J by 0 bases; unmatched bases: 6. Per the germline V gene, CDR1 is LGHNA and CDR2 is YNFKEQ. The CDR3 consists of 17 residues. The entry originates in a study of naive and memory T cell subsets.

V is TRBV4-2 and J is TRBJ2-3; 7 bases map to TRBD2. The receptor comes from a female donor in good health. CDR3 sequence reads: CASSQEPAGTSTDTQYF. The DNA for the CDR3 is TGTGCCAGCAGCCAAGAACCAGCGGGAACTAGCACAGATACGCAGTATTTT.